This T cell receptor beta chain appears in the sequencing data of a study of blood T cell repertoires in COVID-19. Study summary: The United States, Italy and Spain were the sources of the acute and convalescent COVID-19 samples. PBMCs, B-cell-depleted T cells, or T cells were the source of the cDNA or gDNA that made up the material.

Per the original methods: Amplification from reference gene primers served as the basis for estimated nucleated cell counts. Generated by immunoSEQ multiplex PCR, the TCRdb table keeps only in-frame clones and is missing some. V, J and clone size are taken as reported in that table, and D and trimming were inferred from the DNA itself. The table shows about 310,000 clones, with 87% occurring only once. Sequencing was done on a sample of peripheral blood. The source of this sequence is a man aged 50-60 years with active or convalescent COVID-19.

CDR3 nucleotides: TGTGCCAGCAGCCAAGGGCTTGGGACTTGGGGCGGGGGGGCTAAAAATGAGCAGTTCTTC. It translates to CASSQGLGTWGGGAKNEQFF. This rearrangement joins TRBV4-2 to TRBJ2-1; 9 positions match TRBD2. The J segment lost 7 bases and the V segment lost 1 base, leaving 20 bases of the junction unmatched. Germline V gene sequence: CDR1 LGHNA, CDR2 YNFKEQ. CDR3 size: 20 residues.